This T cell receptor beta chain was identified during a study of beta chain features in type 1 diabetes. This CDR3 is 14 amino acids long. Trimming pared 3 bases from V and 6 bases from J, leaving 13 bases between. Germline V gives CDR1 MGHRA, CDR2 YSYEKL. The study, taken as a whole, reports: The study found fewer insertions and more deletions at VDJ junctions in type 1 diabetes patients. TCRB CDR3 length was moderately but significantly reduced in all four CD4+ subsets of Type 1 diabetes patients.

Isolated RNA was reverse transcribed in full, so expressed TCRB transcripts were sequenced. Sequencing of naive, central memory and regulatory T cell samples gave an average of about 3.57 million reads. The protocol was immunoSEQ multiplex PCR, while the TCRdb copy is restricted to in-frame clones and leaves out a portion. Among 200,000 to 250,000 clones listed, over 65% were seen once. In its sample, this clone was seen a few times. Its specificity is not known. The rearrangement uses TRBV4-1 and TRBJ2-3; D call uncertain. This TCR came from a man aged 25-45 years in good health. Sample: naive CD4+ T cells from blood. The CDR3 nucleotides read TGCGCCAGCAGCCATTCCGGTGTGGCGGATACGCAGTATTTT. Translation: CASSHSGVADTQYF.